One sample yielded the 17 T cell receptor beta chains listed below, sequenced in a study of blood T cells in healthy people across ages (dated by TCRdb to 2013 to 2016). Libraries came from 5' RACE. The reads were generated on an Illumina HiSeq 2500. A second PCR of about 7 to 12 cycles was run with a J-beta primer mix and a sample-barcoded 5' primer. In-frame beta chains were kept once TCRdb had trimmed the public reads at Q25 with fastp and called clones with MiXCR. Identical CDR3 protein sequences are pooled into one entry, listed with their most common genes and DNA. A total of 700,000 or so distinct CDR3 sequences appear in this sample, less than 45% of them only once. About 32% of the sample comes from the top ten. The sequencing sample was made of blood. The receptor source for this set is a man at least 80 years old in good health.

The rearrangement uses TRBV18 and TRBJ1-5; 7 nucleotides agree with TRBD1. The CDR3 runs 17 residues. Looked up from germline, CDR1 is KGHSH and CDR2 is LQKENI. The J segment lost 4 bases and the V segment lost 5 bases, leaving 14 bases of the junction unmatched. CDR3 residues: CASSLGTAKLKNQPQHF. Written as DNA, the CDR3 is TGTGCCAGCTCATTAGGGACAGCAAAGTTAAAGAATCAGCCCCAGCATTTT.

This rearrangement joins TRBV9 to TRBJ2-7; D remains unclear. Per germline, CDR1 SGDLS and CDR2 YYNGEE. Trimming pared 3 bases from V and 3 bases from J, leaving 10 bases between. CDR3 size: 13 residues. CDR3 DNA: TGTGCCAGCAGCGCCGAACCAGGCTACGAGCAGTACTTC. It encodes CASSAEPGYEQYF.

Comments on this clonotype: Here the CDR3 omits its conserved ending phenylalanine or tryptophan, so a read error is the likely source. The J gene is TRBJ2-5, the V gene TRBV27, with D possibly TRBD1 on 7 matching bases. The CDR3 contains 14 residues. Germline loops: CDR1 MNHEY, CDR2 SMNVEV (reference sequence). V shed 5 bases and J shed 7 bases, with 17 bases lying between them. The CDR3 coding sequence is TGTGCCAGCAGTCCACAGGGACAGACTAGGACCCAGTACTTG. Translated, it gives CASSPQGQTRTQYL.

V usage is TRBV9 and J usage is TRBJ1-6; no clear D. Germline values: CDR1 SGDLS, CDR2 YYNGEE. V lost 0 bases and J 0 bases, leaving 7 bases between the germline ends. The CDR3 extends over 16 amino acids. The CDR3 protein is CASSVGPGSYNSPLHF. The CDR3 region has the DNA TGTGCCAGCAGCGTAGGACCAGGCTCCTATAATTCACCCCTCCACTTT.

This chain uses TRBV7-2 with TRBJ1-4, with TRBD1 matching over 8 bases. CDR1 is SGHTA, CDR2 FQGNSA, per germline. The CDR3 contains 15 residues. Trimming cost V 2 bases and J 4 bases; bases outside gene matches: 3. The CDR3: CASSLRTGINEKLFF. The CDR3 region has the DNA TGTGCCAGCAGCTTACGGACAGGGATTAATGAAAAACTGTTTTTT. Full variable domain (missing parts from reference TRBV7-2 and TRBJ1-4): GAGVSQSPSNKVTEKGKDVELRCDPISGHTALYWYRQSLGQGLEFLIYFQGNSAPDKSGLPSDRFSAERTGGSVSTLTIQRTQQEDSAVYLCASSLRTGINEKLFFGSGTQLSVL.

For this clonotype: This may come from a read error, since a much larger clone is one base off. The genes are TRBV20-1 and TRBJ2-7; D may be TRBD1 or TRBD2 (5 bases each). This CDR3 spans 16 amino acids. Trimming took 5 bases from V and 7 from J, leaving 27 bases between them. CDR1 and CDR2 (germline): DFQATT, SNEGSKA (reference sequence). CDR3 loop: CSAEPPGPTAYNEQYF. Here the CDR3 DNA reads TGCAGTGCTGAGCCTCCGGGACCAACGGCATACAATGAGCAGTACTTC.

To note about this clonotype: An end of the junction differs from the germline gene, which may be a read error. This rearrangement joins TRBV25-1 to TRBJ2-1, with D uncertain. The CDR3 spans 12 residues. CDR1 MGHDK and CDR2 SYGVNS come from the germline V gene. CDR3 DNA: TGTGCCAGCAGTGTCTCATACAATGAGCGGTTCTTC. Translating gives CASSVSYNERFF.

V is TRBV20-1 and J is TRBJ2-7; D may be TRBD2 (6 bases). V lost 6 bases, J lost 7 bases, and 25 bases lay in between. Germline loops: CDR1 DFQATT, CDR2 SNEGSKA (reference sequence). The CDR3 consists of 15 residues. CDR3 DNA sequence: TGCAGTGCACCAAACTCCGGGACTCCCCGGAGTGAGCAGTACTTC. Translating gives CSAPNSGTPRSEQYF.

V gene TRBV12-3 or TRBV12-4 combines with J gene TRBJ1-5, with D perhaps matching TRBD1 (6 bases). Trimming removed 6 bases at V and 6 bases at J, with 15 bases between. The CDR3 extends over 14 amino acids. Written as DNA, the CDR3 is TGTGCCAGCAGCGTGCGGGGGGGCGGTCAGCCCCAGCATTTT. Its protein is CASSVRGGGQPQHF.

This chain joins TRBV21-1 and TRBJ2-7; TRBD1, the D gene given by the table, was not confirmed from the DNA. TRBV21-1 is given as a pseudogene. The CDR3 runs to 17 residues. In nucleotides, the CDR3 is TGTGCCAGCAGCAAAGGGGAAGGGGGCCAAAAGCCGTACGAGCAGTACTTC. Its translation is CASSKGEGGQKPYEQYF.

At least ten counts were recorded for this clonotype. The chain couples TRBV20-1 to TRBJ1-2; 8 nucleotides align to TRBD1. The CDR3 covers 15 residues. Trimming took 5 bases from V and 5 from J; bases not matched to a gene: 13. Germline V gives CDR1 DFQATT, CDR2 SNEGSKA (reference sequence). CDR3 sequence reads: CSALDRAQRTYGYTF. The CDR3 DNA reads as TGCAGTGCTTTGGACAGGGCCCAACGAACATATGGCTACACCTTC.

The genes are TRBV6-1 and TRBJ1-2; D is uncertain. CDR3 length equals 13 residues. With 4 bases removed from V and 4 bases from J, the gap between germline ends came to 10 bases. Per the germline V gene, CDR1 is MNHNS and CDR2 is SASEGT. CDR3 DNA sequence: TGTGCCAGCAGTGGAGGTGCTCGCTATGGCTACACCTTC. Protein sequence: CASSGGARYGYTF.

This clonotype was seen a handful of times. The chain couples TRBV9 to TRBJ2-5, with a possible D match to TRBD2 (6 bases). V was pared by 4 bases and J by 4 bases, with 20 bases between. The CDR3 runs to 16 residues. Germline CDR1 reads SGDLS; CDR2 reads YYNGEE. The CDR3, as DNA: TGTGCCAGCAGCCGACTAGAAGGGGCGTCGACAGAGACCCAGTACTTC. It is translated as CASSRLEGASTETQYF.

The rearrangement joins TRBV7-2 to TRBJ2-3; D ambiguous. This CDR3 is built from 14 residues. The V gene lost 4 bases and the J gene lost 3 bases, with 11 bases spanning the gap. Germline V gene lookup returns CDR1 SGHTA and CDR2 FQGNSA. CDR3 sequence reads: CASSSYLRTDTQYF. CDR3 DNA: TGTGCCAGCAGCTCATATTTAAGAACAGATACGCAGTATTTT.

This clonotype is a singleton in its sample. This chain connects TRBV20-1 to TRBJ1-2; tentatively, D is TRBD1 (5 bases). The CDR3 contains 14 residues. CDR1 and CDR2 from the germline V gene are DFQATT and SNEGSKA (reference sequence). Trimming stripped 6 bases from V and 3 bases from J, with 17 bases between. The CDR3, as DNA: TGCAGTGCCTCGCGGAGGGGAGAGGACTATGGCTACACCTTC. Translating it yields CSASRRGEDYGYTF.

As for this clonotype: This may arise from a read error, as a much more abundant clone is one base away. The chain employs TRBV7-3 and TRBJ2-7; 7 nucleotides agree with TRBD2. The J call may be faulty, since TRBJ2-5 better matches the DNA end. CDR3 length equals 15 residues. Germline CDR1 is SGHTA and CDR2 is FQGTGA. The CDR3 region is CASSSPDGGQETQYF. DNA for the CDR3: TGTGCCAGCAGCTCCCCGGACGGGGGGCAAGAGACCCAGTACTTC.

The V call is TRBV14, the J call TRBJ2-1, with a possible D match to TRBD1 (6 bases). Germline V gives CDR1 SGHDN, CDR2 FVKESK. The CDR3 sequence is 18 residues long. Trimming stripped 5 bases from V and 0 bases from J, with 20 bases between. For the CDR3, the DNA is TGTGCCAGCAGCACATTACTGCAGGGGTTTAGCTCCTACAATGAGCAGTTCTTC. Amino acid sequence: CASSTLLQGFSSYNEQFF.